This T cell receptor (beta chain) is drawn from a study of T cell responses to AZD1222 COVID-19 vaccine. The CDR3 is made up of 13 amino acids. V gave up 2 bases and J gave up 7 bases, with 12 bases separating them. Germline V CDR1 and CDR2: SGHTS, YDEGEE. Findings and limits, study-wide: Just a handful of AZD1222 recipients tested seropositive at baseline. Targets within unmutated variant regions were reportedly found for nearly half of spike-specific TCRs. Females outnumbered males among donors, who were mostly white British; clonal diversity was possibly underestimated.

This clone was recorded a few times. Its specificity is unknown. Sequenced by immunoSEQ multiplex PCR; TCRdb stores in-frame clones only, minus some. The sample holds 70,000 or so clones, more than 65% seen once. Specimen: peripheral blood, collected on day 0 of MenACWY control vaccination. The origin of this receptor is an adult in good health. The chain is built from TRBV5-8 and TRBJ1-1, with a possible D match to TRBD1 (5 bases). CDR3 region: CASSFGGWGEAFF. The CDR3 DNA sequence: TGTGCCAGCAGCTTCGGGGGTTGGGGTGAAGCTTTCTTT.